These 18 T cell receptor beta chains share one sample of origin, sequenced in a study of technical replicates of blood from four donors. The repertoire was sequenced with immunoSEQ multiplex PCR; TCRdb's copy has only in-frame clones and lacks some. The sample consists of some 58,000 clones, about 95% of them appearing once. What was sequenced was T cells isolated from PBMCs. These receptors originate from a human donor in good health.

This clone has a handful of counts. The chain uses TRBV7-2 and TRBJ2-5; unclear D gene. Trimming stripped 1 base from V and 5 bases from J, with 23 bases between. Germline V gene data show CDR1 as SGHTA and CDR2 as FQGNSA. The length of the CDR3 is 18 residues. CDR3: CASSLGLVLSGWMETQYF. DNA of the CDR3: TGTGCCAGCAGCTTAGGGCTTGTTCTATCGGGTTGGATGGAGACCCAGTACTTC. Drawing the rest from reference TRBV7-2 and TRBJ2-5, the complete variable domain is GAGVSQSPSNKVTEKGKDVELRCDPISGHTALYWYRQSLGQGLEFLIYFQGNSAPDKSGLPSDRFSAERTGGSVSTLTIQRTQQEDSAVYLCASSLGLVLSGWMETQYFGPGTRLLVL.

This clone was counted only a few times. The chain joins TRBV6-5 to TRBJ1-2; the D gene is possibly TRBD1 (5 bases). The CDR3 extends over 13 amino acids. Germline CDR1 reads MNHEY; CDR2 reads SVGAGI. Trimming removed 0 bases from V and 7 bases from J, with 9 bases in between. The DNA for the CDR3 is TGTGCCAGCAGTTACTCAGGGGTATCTGGCTACACCTTC. Translation: CASSYSGVSGYTF.

The rearrangement uses TRBV5-1 and TRBJ1-1; no clear D gene. Germline values: CDR1 SGHRS, CDR2 YFSETQ. CDR3 length: 14 amino acids. Deletions cut 3 bases from V and 3 bases from J, with 12 bases between. CDR3 sequence (DNA): TGCGCCAGCAGCTCCGGGGAGACCTACACTGAAGCTTTCTTT. It is translated as CASSSGETYTEAFF.

V and J are TRBV28 and TRBJ1-5, with D tentatively TRBD1 (6 bases). The V gene's germline CDR1 is MDHEN and CDR2 SYDVKM. The CDR3 covers 16 residues. Trimming left V 9 bases short and J 0 bases short, with 18 bases between. The CDR3 DNA sequence: TGTGCCAGTTTCACCTCACAGGGATTTAGCAATCAGCCCCAGCATTTT. Translating it yields CASFTSQGFSNQPQHF.

In DNA, the CDR3 is TGCAGCGTTGACCTCAGGGGGCGTAGGGAGCAGTACTTC. It translates to CSVDLRGRREQYF. This chain uses TRBV29-1 with TRBJ2-7, with 8 bases lining up with TRBD1. Germline V lookup: CDR1 SQVTM, CDR2 ANQGSEA. There are 13 residues in the CDR3. Trimming cost V 3 bases and J 7 bases; bases outside gene matches: 8.

This rearrangement joins TRBV10-3 to TRBJ2-3; the match to TRBD2 covers 10 bases. Germline V lookup: CDR1 ENHRY, CDR2 SYGVKD. V trimming: 4 bases; J trimming: 1 base; junction bases outside the gene matches: 5. The CDR3 totals 16 residues. CDR3 sequence reads: CAISASGTSGTDTQYF. The CDR3 nucleotides are TGTGCCATCAGTGCCTCCGGGACTAGCGGCACAGATACGCAGTATTTT.

The genes are TRBV5-6 and TRBJ1-5; tentative D call: TRBD1 (5 bases). Germline CDR1 and CDR2: SGHDT and YYEEEE. The ends were cut back, 4 bases at V and 6 bases at J, with 11 bases in the middle. The CDR3 is 13 amino acids. The CDR3 sequence: CASSPRGGQPQHF. CDR3 DNA sequence: TGTGCCAGCAGCCCCCGGGGGGGTCAGCCCCAGCATTTT. Looking up the rest from reference TRBV5-6 and TRBJ1-5 gives the full variable domain: DAGVTQSPTHLIKTRGQQVTLRCSPKSGHDTVSWYQQALGQGPQFIFQYYEEEERQRGNFPDRFSGHQFPNYSSELNVNALLLGDSALYLCASSPRGGQPQHFGDGTRLSIL.

The rearrangement joins TRBV6-5 to TRBJ2-2; D unresolved. Trimming took off 6 bases at V and 4 bases at J, with 9 bases between the two ends. Per the germline V gene, CDR1 is MNHEY and CDR2 is SVGAGI. The CDR3 loop spans 13 amino acids. The CDR3 coding sequence is TGTGCCAGCAGGCCATATAGCACCGGGGAGCTGTTTTTT. Residues: CASRPYSTGELFF.

This chain uses TRBV5-4 with TRBJ1-6, with D tentatively TRBD1 (6 bases). V shed 0 bases and J shed 10 bases, with 14 bases lying between them. CDR1 and CDR2 from the germline V gene are SGHNT and YYREEE (reference sequence). This CDR3 comprises 15 residues. The DNA for the CDR3 is TGTGCCAGCAGCTTGGTAGGGGGGGGGAGATCACCCCTCCACTTT. This sequence encodes CASSLVGGGRSPLHF.

V is TRBV28 and J is TRBJ2-7, with 7 bases matching TRBD2. The V and J ends lost 7 bases and 4 bases, in that order; junction bases with no gene match: 13. There are 15 residues in the CDR3. Germline lookup yields CDR1 MDHEN and CDR2 SYDVKM. The CDR3 region is CASNPPRQGGYEQYF. CDR3 in DNA: TGTGCCAGCAACCCCCCCCGGCAGGGAGGGTACGAGCAGTACTTC.

This chain connects TRBV28 to TRBJ2-5; D tentatively fits TRBD1 or TRBD2 (6 bases each). CDR1 MDHEN and CDR2 SYDVKM come from the germline V gene. The CDR3 is made up of 14 amino acids. V was clipped by 10 bases and J by 7 bases, with 22 bases between them. The CDR3 region has the DNA TGTGCCACCAGGGGCGGGGCTACTAAGGGGACCCAGTACTTC. Translating gives CATRGGATKGTQYF. Full variable domain (remainder filled in from reference TRBV28 and TRBJ2-5): DVKVTQSSRYLVKRTGEKVFLECVQDMDHENMFWYRQDPGLGLRLIYFSYDVKMKEKGDIPEGYSVSREKKERFSLILESASTNQTSMYLCATRGGATKGTQYFGPGTRLLVL.

The chain links TRBV5-5 to TRBJ1-1; no definite D call. The CDR3 has 13 residues. The germline CDR1 and CDR2 sequences are SGHKS and YYEKEE (reference sequence). Trimming pared 4 bases from V and 4 bases from J, leaving 11 bases between. CDR3 protein: CASSPQVSTEAFF. The CDR3 bases are TGTGCCAGCAGCCCGCAGGTGAGCACTGAAGCTTTCTTT.

The chain uses TRBV6-5 and TRBJ2-1, with 12 bases that match TRBD2. J gave up 7 bases and V 4 bases, and 5 bases lay outside the gene matches. The germline gives CDR1 MNHEY, CDR2 SVGAGI. The CDR3 loop spans 15 amino acids. The chain's CDR3 is CASSSGLAGKNEQFF. The CDR3 DNA follows: TGTGCCAGCAGTTCCGGACTAGCGGGAAAGAATGAGCAGTTCTTC.

The rearrangement uses TRBV15 and TRBJ2-4; 7 nucleotides line up with TRBD2. CDR1 LNHNV and CDR2 YYDKDF come from the germline V gene (reference sequence). The CDR3 has 14 amino acids. V trimming: 1 base; J trimming: 6 bases; junction bases outside the gene matches: 3. The CDR3 is CATSRGLAANIQYF. CDR3 nucleotide sequence: TGTGCCACCAGCAGAGGACTAGCAGCAAACATTCAGTACTTC.

The chain is built from TRBV14 and TRBJ2-3, with D hard to call. The CDR3 spans 18 residues. V was shortened by 0 bases and J by 7 bases, with 23 bases between the two germline ends. Germline lookup yields CDR1 SGHDN and CDR2 FVKESK. CDR3 DNA sequence: TGTGCCAGCAGCCAAGATCTGACGGGTCGTCCCATGTTGTATACGCAGTATTTT. It encodes CASSQDLTGRPMLYTQYF.

The chain combines TRBV10-3 with TRBJ1-4; weak D call: TRBD1 (6 bases). Germline V CDR1 and CDR2: ENHRY, SYGVKD. V dropped 6 bases and J dropped 0 bases, with 14 bases sitting between them. This CDR3 has 16 amino acids. The CDR3 loop reads CAISGQQTATNEKLFF. The CDR3 region has the DNA TGTGCCATCAGCGGACAGCAGACTGCAACTAATGAAAAACTGTTTTTT.

This chain links TRBV28 with TRBJ1-2; 7 bases match TRBD1. The trim removed 3 bases at V and 2 bases at J, leaving 3 bases unmatched. The length of the CDR3 is 14 residues. Looked up from germline, CDR1 is MDHEN and CDR2 is SYDVKM. CDR3 residues: CASSFPGGNYGYTF. The DNA of the CDR3 is TGTGCCAGCAGTTTTCCAGGGGGGAACTATGGCTACACCTTC.

V gene TRBV7-8 combines with J gene TRBJ2-5; 9 bases are a match to TRBD1. The CDR3 spans 15 residues. The germline CDR1 and CDR2 sequences are SGHVS and FQNEAQ. V gave up 4 bases and J gave up 5 bases; unmatched junction bases: 8. The CDR3 spells CASSWGQGRGETQYF. The CDR3 region has the DNA TGTGCCAGCAGCTGGGGACAGGGAAGGGGGGAGACCCAGTACTTC.